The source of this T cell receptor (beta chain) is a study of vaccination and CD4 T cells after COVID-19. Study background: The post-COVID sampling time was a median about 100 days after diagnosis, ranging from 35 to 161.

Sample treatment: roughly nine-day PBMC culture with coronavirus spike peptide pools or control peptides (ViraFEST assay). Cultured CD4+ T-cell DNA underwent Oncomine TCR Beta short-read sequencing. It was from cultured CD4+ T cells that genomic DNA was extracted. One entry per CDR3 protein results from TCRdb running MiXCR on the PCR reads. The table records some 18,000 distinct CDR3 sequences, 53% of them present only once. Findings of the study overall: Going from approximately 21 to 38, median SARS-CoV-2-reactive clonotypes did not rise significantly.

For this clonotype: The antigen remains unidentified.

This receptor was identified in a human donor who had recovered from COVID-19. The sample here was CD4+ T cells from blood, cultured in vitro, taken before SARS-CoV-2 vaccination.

This CDR3 reads CASSGERGGSDTQYF. CDR3 nucleotide sequence: TGCGCCAGCAGCGGAGAGCGGGGGGGATCGGATACGCAGTATTTT. The chain employs TRBV5-1 and TRBJ2-3; 10 bases line up with TRBD2. The trim removed 4 bases at V and 6 bases at J, leaving 8 bases unmatched. From germline, CDR1 is SGHRS and CDR2 YFSETQ. CDR3 length: 15 residues.